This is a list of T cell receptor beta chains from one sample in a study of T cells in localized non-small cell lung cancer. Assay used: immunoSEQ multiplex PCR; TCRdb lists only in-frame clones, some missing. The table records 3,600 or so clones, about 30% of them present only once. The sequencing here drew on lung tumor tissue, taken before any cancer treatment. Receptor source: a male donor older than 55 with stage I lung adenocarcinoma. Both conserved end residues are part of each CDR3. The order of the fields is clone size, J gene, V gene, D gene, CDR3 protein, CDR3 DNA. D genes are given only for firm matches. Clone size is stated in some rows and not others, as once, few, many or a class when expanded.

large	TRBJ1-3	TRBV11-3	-	CASSPGVGGNTIYF	TGTGCCAGCAGCCCAGGGGTCGGCGGAAACACCATATATTTT
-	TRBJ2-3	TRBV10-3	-	CAISSTEGDSPADTQYF	TGTGCCATCAGCTCTACAGAGGGGGACTCGCCAGCAGATACGCAGTATTTT
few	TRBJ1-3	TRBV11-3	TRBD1	CASSWDWDRDGNTIYF	TGTGCCAGCAGCTGGGACTGGGACAGGGATGGAAACACCATATATTTT
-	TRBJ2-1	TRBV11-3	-	CASGFGFSSREQFF	TGTGCCAGCGGATTCGGCTTCTCATCTCGGGAGCAGTTCTTC
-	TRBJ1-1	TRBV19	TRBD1	CASSPRGRTGGNTEAFF	TGTGCCAGTAGTCCACGGGGGAGGACAGGGGGGAACACTGAAGCTTTCTTT
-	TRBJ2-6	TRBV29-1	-	CSVGGRGFDNVLTF	TGCAGCGTTGGGGGCCGGGGGTTTGACAACGTCCTGACTTTC
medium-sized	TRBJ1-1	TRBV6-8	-	CAISPREDLGAFF	TGTGCCATCAGTCCCCGCGAAGACCTTGGAGCTTTCTTT
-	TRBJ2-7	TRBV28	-	CASSSTALGQYF	TGTGCCAGCAGTTCCACGGCCCTGGGGCAGTACTTC
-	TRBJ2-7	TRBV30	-	CAWSGVKNEQYF	TGTGCCTGGTCAGGGGTTAAAAACGAGCAGTACTTC
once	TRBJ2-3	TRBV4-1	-	CASSQDQVILPVPADTQYF	TGCGCCAGCAGCCAAGATCAAGTGATCCTGCCGGTCCCCGCAGATACGCAGTATTTT
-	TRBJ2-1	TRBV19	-	CASSIAPPNEQFF	TGTGCCAGTAGTATCGCACCCCCCAATGAGCAGTTCTTC
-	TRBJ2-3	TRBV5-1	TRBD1	CASSLGQGRTDTQYF	TGCGCCAGCAGCCTAGGACAGGGACGCACAGATACGCAGTATTTT
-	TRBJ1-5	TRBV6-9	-	CASRKDQPQHF	TGTGCCAGCCGTAAAGATCAGCCCCAGCATTTT
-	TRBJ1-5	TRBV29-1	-	CSVAGYNQPQHF	TGCAGCGTTGCTGGGTACAATCAGCCCCAGCATTTT
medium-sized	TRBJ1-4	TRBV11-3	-	CASSLRGATNEKLFF	TGTGCCAGCAGCTTAAGAGGGGCAACTAATGAAAAACTGTTTTTT
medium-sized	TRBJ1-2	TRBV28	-	CASTREAFGYTF	TGTGCCAGCACCAGGGAGGCCTTTGGCTACACCTTC
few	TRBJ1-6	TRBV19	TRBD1	CASSIQGVDSPLHF	TGTGCCAGTAGTATACAGGGGGTGGATTCACCCCTCCACTTT
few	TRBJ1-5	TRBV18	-	CASSLTGFGNQPQHF	TGTGCCAGCTCTCTCACAGGGTTTGGCAATCAGCCCCAGCATTTT
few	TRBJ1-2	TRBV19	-	CASSIGQLLGGLYGYTF	TGTGCCAGTAGTATCGGACAGCTACTGGGTGGGCTCTATGGCTACACCTTC
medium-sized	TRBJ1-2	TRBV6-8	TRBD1	CASRLGQSTYGYTF	TGTGCCAGCAGGCTGGGACAGTCAACCTATGGCTACACCTTC
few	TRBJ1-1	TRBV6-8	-	CASSYMGKNTEAFF	TGTGCCAGCAGTTACATGGGGAAGAACACTGAAGCTTTCTTT
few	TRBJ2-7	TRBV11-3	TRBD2	CASSRMGLAGGSYEQYF	TGTGCCAGCAGCCGCATGGGACTAGCGGGAGGCTCCTACGAGCAGTACTTC
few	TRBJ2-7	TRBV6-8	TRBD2	CAITKGLAGGPDEQYF	TGTGCCATCACTAAGGGTCTAGCGGGAGGGCCGGACGAGCAGTACTTC
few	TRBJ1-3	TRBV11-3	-	CASSLEGASGNTIYF	TGTGCCAGCAGCTTAGAAGGGGCGTCTGGAAACACCATATATTTT
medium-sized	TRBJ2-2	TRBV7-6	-	CASRSKDPYTGELFF	TGTGCCAGCAGATCTAAGGACCCCTACACCGGGGAGCTGTTTTTT
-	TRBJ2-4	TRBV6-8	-	CASSQGGSSENIQYF	TGTGCCAGCAGCCAAGGTGGCAGTTCAGAAAACATTCAGTACTTC
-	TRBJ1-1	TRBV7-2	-	CASSRNRDTEAFF	TGTGCCAGCAGCCGAAACAGGGACACTGAAGCTTTCTTT
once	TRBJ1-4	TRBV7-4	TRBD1	CASTTGGNEKLFF	TGTGCCAGCACGACAGGGGGGAATGAAAAACTGTTTTTT
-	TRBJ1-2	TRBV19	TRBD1	CASSISRDRPQGGYTF	TGTGCCAGTAGTATATCGCGGGACAGGCCCCAGGGGGGCTACACCTTC
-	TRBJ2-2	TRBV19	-	CASKRESYSPGELFF	TGTGCCAGTAAAAGGGAAAGCTATTCCCCCGGGGAGCTGTTTTTT
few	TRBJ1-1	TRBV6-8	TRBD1	CASRGGQMNTEAFF	TGTGCCAGCAGGGGGGGACAGATGAACACTGAAGCTTTCTTT
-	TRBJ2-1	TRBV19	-	CASSIGGIGREQFF	TGTGCCAGTAGTATAGGAGGGATCGGCCGTGAGCAGTTCTTC
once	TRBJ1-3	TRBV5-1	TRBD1	CASSQCPGTGVNGNTIYF	TGCGCCAGCAGTCAATGTCCCGGGACAGGGGTAAATGGAAACACCATATATTTT
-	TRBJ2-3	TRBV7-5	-	CASSRTSGGARGTDTQYF	TGTGCCAGCAGCCGGACTAGCGGGGGGGCCCGCGGCACAGATACGCAGTATTTT
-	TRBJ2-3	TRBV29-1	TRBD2	CSVDSSGSSDTQYF	TGCAGCGTTGATTCTAGCGGGAGCTCAGATACGCAGTATTTT
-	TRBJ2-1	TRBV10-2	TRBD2	CASSGLAGRSYNEQFF	TGCGCCAGCAGTGGGCTAGCGGGGCGCTCCTACAATGAGCAGTTCTTC
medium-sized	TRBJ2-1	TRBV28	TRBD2	CATTGTSGKGFF	TGTGCCACCACCGGGACTAGCGGGAAGGGGTTCTTC
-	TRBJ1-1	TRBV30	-	CAWSVGRLKSFF	TGTGCCTGGAGTGTTGGGCGTCTGAAGTCTTTCTTT
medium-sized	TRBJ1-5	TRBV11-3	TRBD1	CASSLGQGGILPQHF	TGTGCCAGCAGCTTGGGACAGGGGGGTATCTTGCCCCAGCATTTT
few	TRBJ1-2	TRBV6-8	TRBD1	CASSYSPTGDYGYTF	TGTGCCAGCAGTTACTCGCCGACAGGGGATTATGGCTACACCTTC
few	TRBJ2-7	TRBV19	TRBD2	CASSMDGRRVYF	TGTGCCAGTAGTATGGACGGGAGGCGGGTGTACTTC
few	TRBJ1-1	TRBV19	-	CATEGNTEAFF	TGTGCCACAGAGGGAAACACTGAAGCTTTCTTT